Each of the 11 T cell receptor beta chains below was sequenced from the same sample in a study of T cells in Graves' hyperthyroidism and ophthalmopathy. The TCR beta CDR3 regions underwent amplification using RNA transcripts as the source. The HTBI primer set was used in a first-round RT-PCR of the TCR CDR3. TCRdb fed the multiplex PCR reads into MiXCR, producing one record per CDR3 protein. This repertoire shows under 400,000 distinct CDR3 sequences, 13% found once; its top ten account for 9.2%. The sequencing input was blood. These receptors came from a woman in her late teens or twenties with Graves' hyperthyroidism.

This clonotype was detected many times. J is TRBJ2-1 and V is TRBV20-1, with D perhaps assigned TRBD1 or TRBD2 (5 bases each). The CDR3 is 14 amino acids. V dropped 1 base and J dropped 6 bases, with 13 bases sitting between them. The germline V gene has CDR1 DFQATT and CDR2 SNEGSKA (reference sequence). This CDR3 reads CSARVLGPPNEQFF. CDR3 DNA sequence: TGCAGTGCTAGAGTGTTGGGACCCCCCAATGAGCAGTTCTTC.

This clonotype was counted many times. The chain combines TRBV7-3 with TRBJ2-1; D ambiguous. The germline V gene encodes CDR1 SGHTA and CDR2 FQGTGA. V was shortened by 1 base and J by 2 bases, with 9 bases between the two germline ends. The CDR3 extends over 15 amino acids. The CDR3, as DNA: TGTGCCAGCAGCTTAAGGGGTCCGGCCTACAATGAGCAGTTCTTC. Its translation is CASSLRGPAYNEQFF.

This chain links TRBV24-1 with TRBJ2-3; the match to TRBD1 covers 11 bases. The CDR3 extends over 18 amino acids. The germline gives CDR1 KGHDR, CDR2 SFDVKD. V lost 5 bases and J lost 2; bases outside the gene matches: 11. CDR3 nucleotide sequence: TGTGCCACCAGTGGTGAGCCGGGACAGGGGGTCCCCACAGATACGCAGTATTTT. Amino acid sequence: CATSGEPGQGVPTDTQYF.

This rearrangement joins TRBV20-1 to TRBJ1-6; weak D call: TRBD1 (5 bases). The CDR3 has 19 residues. Deletions cut 3 bases from V and 1 base from J, with 22 bases between. Germline lookup yields CDR1 DFQATT and CDR2 SNEGSKA (reference sequence). CDR3 DNA: TGCAGTGCTAGTGCTTCGGAAAGTGTGGGGGGATCCTATAATTCACCCCTCCACTTT. This gives the protein CSASASESVGGSYNSPLHF.

This clonotype has a handful of counts. V is TRBV7-9 and J is TRBJ2-7; 10 bases match TRBD1. The V segment lost 5 bases and the J segment 3 bases; nucleotides outside the gene matches: 10. Germline CDR1 is SEHNR and CDR2 is FQNEAQ (reference sequence). This CDR3 has 16 amino acids. This CDR3 reads CASSLLTGGPDYEQYF. In DNA form, the CDR3 reads TGTGCCAGCAGCCTGTTGACAGGGGGCCCCGACTACGAGCAGTACTTC.

This clonotype was observed many times. The rearrangement uses TRBV28 and TRBJ1-2; D gene uncertain. Trimming cost V 3 bases and J 3 bases, with 8 bases left between them. The germline V gene has CDR1 MDHEN and CDR2 SYDVKM. The CDR3 consists of 13 residues. CDR3 in DNA: TGTGCCAGCAGTTTCGGGCGGTACTATGGCTACACCTTC. The encoded protein is CASSFGRYYGYTF.

Many counts were recorded for this clonotype. This chain uses TRBV20-1 with TRBJ2-1; 7 positions match TRBD2. The germline gives CDR1 DFQATT, CDR2 SNEGSKA (reference sequence). Trimming at V came to 1 base and at J to 8 bases, leaving 11 bases not matched to a gene. CDR3 length: 15 residues. CDR3 in amino acids: CSARVAGPNRDEQFF. In DNA form, the CDR3 reads TGCAGTGCTAGAGTAGCGGGCCCAAATAGAGATGAGCAGTTCTTC.

This clonotype occurred a few times. The chain joins TRBV3-1 to TRBJ2-5, with TRBD1 matching 7 bases. Germline V CDR1 and CDR2: LGHDT, YNNKEL (reference sequence). Trimming removed 1 base from V and 5 bases from J; junction bases left unmatched: 10. The CDR3 covers 16 residues. The CDR3 reads CASSQGARGPWETQYF. In nucleotides, the CDR3 is TGTGCCAGCAGCCAAGGGGCGAGGGGGCCGTGGGAGACCCAGTACTTC.

CDR3 DNA sequence: TGCGCCAGCAACCACCGGGACCCATCCACCGGGGAGCTGTTTTTT. This translates into CASNHRDPSTGELFF. V gene TRBV4-1 combines with J gene TRBJ2-2; D may match TRBD1 or TRBD2 (5 bases each). The CDR3 has 15 residues. Looked up from germline, CDR1 is MGHRA and CDR2 is YSYEKL. V dropped 7 bases and J dropped 4 bases, with 16 bases sitting between them.

In this sample, this clonotype turned up a few times. V usage is TRBV6-1 and J usage is TRBJ2-7, with 8 bases aligning to TRBD1. CDR1 and CDR2 (germline): MNHNS, SASEGT. The J segment lost 6 bases and the V segment lost 5 bases, leaving 9 bases of the junction unmatched. This CDR3 has 14 amino acids. CDR3 nucleotides: TGTGCCAGCAGTCCTGGACAGGGACGGGGCGAGCAGTACTTC. This encodes CASSPGQGRGEQYF.

At least ten counts were recorded for this clonotype. CDR3 protein: CATIWQGTGNYGYTF. The CDR3 nucleotides read TGTGCCACCATTTGGCAGGGGACTGGGAACTATGGCTACACCTTC. V is TRBV24-1 and J is TRBJ1-2; D perhaps matches TRBD1 (6 bases). The CDR3 is 15 residues long. The germline CDR1 and CDR2 sequences are KGHDR and SFDVKD. Between the trimmed V and J ends, which lost 8 bases and 2 bases, there was a span of 17 bases.